The source of this T cell receptor beta chain is a study of T-cell memory formation after mild COVID-19. Whole-study context: TCR clusters showed largely donor specificity. The study's findings and limits: Researchers report contracting CD4+ clones mostly in CM and EM, with CD8+ clones in EMRA.

TCRdb reprocessed the 5' RACE reads with MiXCR, giving one entry per CDR3 protein. The top ten hold about 2% of the sample, which has about 180,000 distinct CDR3 sequences, 16% seen once. In its sample, this clonotype was seen a few times. Its matching antigen is unknown. The CDR3 length is 14 residues. Trimming stripped 5 bases from V and 2 bases from J, with 10 bases between. CDR1 is SNHLY and CDR2 is FYNNEI in the germline V gene. The sample taken for sequencing was PBMCs or a T cell subset sorted from them (not recorded which). The clonotype comes from an adult woman who had mild COVID-19 (a few samples of this study predate the infection). Cell type and time point are not known. V gene TRBV2 combines with J gene TRBJ2-1; D is undetermined. The chain's CDR3 is CASSWRGPYNEQFF. The CDR3 region has the DNA TGTGCCAGCAGTTGGCGCGGACCCTACAATGAGCAGTTCTTC.